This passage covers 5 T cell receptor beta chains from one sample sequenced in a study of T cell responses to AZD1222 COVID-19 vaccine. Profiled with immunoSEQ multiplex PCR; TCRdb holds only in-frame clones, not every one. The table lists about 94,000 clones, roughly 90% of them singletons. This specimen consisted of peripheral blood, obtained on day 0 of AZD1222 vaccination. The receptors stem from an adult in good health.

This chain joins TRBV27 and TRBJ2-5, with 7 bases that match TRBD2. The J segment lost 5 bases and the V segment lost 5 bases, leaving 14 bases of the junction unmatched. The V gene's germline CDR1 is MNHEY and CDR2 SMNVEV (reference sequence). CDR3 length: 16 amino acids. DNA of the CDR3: TGTGCCAGCAGTCTTGGCGGGGGAATCTCCGGGGAGACCCAGTACTTC. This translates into CASSLGGGISGETQYF.

The CDR3 nucleotides are TGTGCCACCAGTCTGGGGGTAGCGGGGCCCCAGTACTTC. Its translation is CATSLGVAGPQYF. The chain recombines TRBV15 with TRBJ2-5; 8 bases fit TRBD2. The length of the CDR3 is 13 residues. J gave up 9 bases and V 6 bases, and 9 bases lay outside the gene matches. Germline CDR1 reads LNHNV; CDR2 reads YYDKDF (reference sequence).

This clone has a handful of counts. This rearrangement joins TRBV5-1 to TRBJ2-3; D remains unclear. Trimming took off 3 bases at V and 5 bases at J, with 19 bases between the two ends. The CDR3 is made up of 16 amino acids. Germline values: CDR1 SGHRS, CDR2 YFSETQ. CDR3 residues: CASSSGWAEGGDTQYF. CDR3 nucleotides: TGCGCCAGCAGCTCCGGGTGGGCGGAAGGCGGAGATACGCAGTATTTT.

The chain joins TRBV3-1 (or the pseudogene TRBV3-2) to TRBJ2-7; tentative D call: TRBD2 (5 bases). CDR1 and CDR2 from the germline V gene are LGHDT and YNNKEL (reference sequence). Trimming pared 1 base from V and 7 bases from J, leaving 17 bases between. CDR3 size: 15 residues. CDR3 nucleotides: TGTGCCAGCAGCCAAGTCACCGCGGGCTATAGGGAGCAGTACTTC. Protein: CASSQVTAGYREQYF.

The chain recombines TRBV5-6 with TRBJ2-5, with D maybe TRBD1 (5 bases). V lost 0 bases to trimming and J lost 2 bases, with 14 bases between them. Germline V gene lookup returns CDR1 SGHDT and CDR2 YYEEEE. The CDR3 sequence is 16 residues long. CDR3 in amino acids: CASSLEPWGNQETQYF. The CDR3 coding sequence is TGTGCCAGCAGCTTGGAACCTTGGGGCAATCAAGAGACCCAGTACTTC.